This TCR beta chain originates from a study of post-analysis software for immune sequencing data. Whole-study context: Disease courses included relapsing-remitting, secondary progressive and progressive-relapsing multiple sclerosis.

General study findings and limits: In patients, five TRBV segments were more frequent than in controls, with TRBV5-6, TRBV5-1 and TRBV20-1 among them. A significant reduction in normalized Chao1 diversity was observed in multiple sclerosis patients versus controls.

Each TCR beta cDNA library carried unique molecular identifiers. Input populations of 1 to 10 million T cells gave rise to approximately 500,000 cDNA molecules. TCRdb re-called the PCR reads with MiXCR, one entry per CDR3 protein. The sample has under 200,000 distinct CDR3 sequences; around 36% are singletons. The table lists this clonotype with many counts. Antigen unknown. A read error may produce the germline difference seen at one junction end. CDR3 size: 13 residues. The chain is built from TRBV12-3 or TRBV12-4 and TRBJ1-1; 7 bases fit TRBD1. This TCR was recovered from a girl aged 10-17 years with multiple sclerosis. The sequenced sample was blood, obtained after autologous hematopoietic stem cell transplantation. CDR3 bases: TGCGCCAGCAGCTTGGCAGGGGGCACTGAAGCTTTCTTT. Its protein is CASSLAGGTEAFF.